What follows are 2 T cell receptor beta chains derived from one specimen sequenced in a study of blood T cell repertoires in COVID-19. The assay was immunoSEQ multiplex PCR, and TCRdb's table has in-frame clones only and misses some. The profile shows around 260,000 clones, roughly 89% of them singletons. The sequenced material came from peripheral blood. All receptors derive from a woman aged 25 to 45 with active or convalescent COVID-19.

This chain uses TRBV25-1 with TRBJ1-1; D is possibly TRBD1 (5 bases). CDR1 and CDR2 (germline): MGHDK, SYGVNS. The CDR3 has 16 residues. Trimming shortened V by 1 base and J by 0 bases, and 12 bases separated the two germline ends. The CDR3 reads CASSEWGRGLNTEAFF. The CDR3, as DNA: TGTGCCAGCAGTGAATGGGGTAGGGGCTTGAACACTGAAGCTTTCTTT.

Details on this clone: This specimen includes other DNA sequences encoding the same CDR3. The chain couples TRBV28 to TRBJ1-4; TRBD1 matches 9 bases. Germline V CDR1 and CDR2: MDHEN, SYDVKM. The V gene end was trimmed by 5 bases and the J gene end by 8 bases; junction bases not matched to a gene: 6. The CDR3 has 14 amino acids. The CDR3: CASSPGTGREKLFF. CDR3 nucleotides: TGTGCCAGCAGTCCCGGGACAGGGAGAGAAAAACTGTTTTTT.